The clone carrying this TCR beta chain was recorded many times. The V end lost 3 bases, the J end lost 4 bases, and 9 bases lay between the germline ends. CDR3 length: 12 residues. In germline, CDR1 is GTSNPN, CDR2 SVGIG (reference sequence). This sample is part of a study of T cells in Graves' hyperthyroidism and ophthalmopathy. The wider study: The initial diagnosis was the point when peripheral blood was collected, ahead of any treatment.

TCR beta CDR3 sequences were amplified from RNA transcripts. When the TCR CDR3 underwent first-round RT-PCR, the HTBI primer set was used. Using its own MiXCR run on the multiplex PCR reads, TCRdb lists one record per CDR3 protein. The sample has a few hundred thousand distinct CDR3 sequences, about a sixth seen once. Graves' hyperthyroidism qualified as stable when ophthalmopathy did not progress within 18 months. Hyperthyroidism in the patients, aged 18 to 65, was newly diagnosed and under 2 months in duration. V and J are TRBV30 and TRBJ1-1, with a tentative D call TRBD1 (5 bases). The sequence derives from a woman between 45 and 60 years old with Graves' hyperthyroidism. Material for sequencing was blood. In DNA, the CDR3 is TGTGCCTGGAGGGGGCTCGGCACTGAAGCTTTCTTT. Its translation is CAWRGLGTEAFF.